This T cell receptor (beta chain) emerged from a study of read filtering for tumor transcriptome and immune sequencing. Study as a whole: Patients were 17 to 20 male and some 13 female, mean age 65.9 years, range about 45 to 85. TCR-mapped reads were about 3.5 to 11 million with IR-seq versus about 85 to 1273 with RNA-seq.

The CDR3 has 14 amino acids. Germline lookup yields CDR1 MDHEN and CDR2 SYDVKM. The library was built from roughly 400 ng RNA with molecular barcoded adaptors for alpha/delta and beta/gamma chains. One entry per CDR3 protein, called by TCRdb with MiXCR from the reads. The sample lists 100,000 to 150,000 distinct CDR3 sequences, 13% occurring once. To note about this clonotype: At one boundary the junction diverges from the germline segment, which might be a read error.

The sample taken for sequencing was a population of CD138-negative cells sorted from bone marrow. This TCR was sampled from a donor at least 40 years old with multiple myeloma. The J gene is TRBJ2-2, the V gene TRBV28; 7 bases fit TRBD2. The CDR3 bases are TGTGCCAGCAGATCGGGAGGTAGAGGCGGGGAGCTGCTTTTT. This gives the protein CASRSGGRGGELLF.